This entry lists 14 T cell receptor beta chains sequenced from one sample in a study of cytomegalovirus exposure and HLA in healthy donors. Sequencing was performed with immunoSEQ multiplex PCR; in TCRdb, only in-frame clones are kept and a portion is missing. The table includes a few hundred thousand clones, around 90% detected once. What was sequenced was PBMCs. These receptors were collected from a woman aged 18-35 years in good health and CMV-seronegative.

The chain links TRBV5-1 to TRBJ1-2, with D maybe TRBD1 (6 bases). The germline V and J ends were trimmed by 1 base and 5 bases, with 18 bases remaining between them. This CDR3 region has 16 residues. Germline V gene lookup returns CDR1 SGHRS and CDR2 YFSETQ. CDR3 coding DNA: TGCGCCAGCAGCTTGTTTACCGGGACACGACCGTATGGCTACACCTTC. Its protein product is CASSLFTGTRPYGYTF.

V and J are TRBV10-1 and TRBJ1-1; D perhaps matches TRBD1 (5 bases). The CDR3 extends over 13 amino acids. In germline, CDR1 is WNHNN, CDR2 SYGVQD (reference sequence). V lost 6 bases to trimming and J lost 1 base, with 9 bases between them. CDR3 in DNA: TGCGCCAGCAGCGGACAACGGAACACTGAAGCTTTCTTT. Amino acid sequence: CASSGQRNTEAFF.

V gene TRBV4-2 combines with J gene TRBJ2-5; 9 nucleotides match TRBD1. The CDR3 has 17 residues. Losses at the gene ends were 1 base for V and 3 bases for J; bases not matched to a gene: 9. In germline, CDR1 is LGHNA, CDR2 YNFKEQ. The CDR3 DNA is TGTGCCAGCAGCCAAGCCTACAAACAGGGGGCGGAAGAGACCCAGTACTTC. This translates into CASSQAYKQGAEETQYF.

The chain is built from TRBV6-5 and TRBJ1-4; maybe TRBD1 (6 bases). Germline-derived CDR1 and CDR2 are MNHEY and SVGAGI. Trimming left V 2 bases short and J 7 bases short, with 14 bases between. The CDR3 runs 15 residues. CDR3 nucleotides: TGTGCCAGCAGTTACGTACAGGGAAGTGTTGAAAAACTGTTTTTT. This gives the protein CASSYVQGSVEKLFF.

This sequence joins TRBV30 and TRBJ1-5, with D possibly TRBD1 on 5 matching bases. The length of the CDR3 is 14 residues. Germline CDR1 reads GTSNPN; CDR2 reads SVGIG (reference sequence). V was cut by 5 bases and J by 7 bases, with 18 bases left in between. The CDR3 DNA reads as TGTGCCTGGGACGGCGGGACGAGAGGGCAGCCCCAGCATTTT. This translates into CAWDGGTRGQPQHF.

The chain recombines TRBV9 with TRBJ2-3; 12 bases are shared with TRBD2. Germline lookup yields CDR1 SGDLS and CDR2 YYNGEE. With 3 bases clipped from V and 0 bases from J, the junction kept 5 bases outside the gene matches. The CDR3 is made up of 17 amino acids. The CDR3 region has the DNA TGTGCCAGCAGCGATAGACTAGCGGGGGCTAGCACAGATACGCAGTATTTT. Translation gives CASSDRLAGASTDTQYF.

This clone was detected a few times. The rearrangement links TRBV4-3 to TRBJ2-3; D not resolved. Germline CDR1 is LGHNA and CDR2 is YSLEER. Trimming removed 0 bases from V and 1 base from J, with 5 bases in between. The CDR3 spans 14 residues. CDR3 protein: CASSQDTGTDTQYF. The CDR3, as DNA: TGCGCCAGCAGCCAAGATACGGGCACAGATACGCAGTATTTT.

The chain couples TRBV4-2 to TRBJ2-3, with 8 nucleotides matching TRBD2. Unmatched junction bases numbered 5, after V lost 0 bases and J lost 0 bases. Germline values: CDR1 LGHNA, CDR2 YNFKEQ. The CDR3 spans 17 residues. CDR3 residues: CASSQETGGASTDTQYF. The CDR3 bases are TGTGCCAGCAGCCAAGAGACGGGGGGGGCTAGCACAGATACGCAGTATTTT.

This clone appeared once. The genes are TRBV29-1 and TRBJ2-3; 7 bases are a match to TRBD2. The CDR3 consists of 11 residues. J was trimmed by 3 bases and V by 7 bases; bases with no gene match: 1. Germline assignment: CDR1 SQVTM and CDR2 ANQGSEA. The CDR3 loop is CSGGGTDTQYF. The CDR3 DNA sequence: TGCAGCGGCGGGGGAACAGATACGCAGTATTTT.

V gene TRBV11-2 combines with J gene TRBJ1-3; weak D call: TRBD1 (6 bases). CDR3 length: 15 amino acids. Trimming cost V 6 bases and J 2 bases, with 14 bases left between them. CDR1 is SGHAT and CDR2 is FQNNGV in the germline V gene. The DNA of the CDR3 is TGTGCCAGCAGTTTTTGGAGGACAGCTGGAAACACCATATATTTT. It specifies CASSFWRTAGNTIYF. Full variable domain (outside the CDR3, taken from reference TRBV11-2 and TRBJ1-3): EAGVAQSPRYKIIEKRQSVAFWCNPISGHATLYWYQQILGQGPKLLIQFQNNGVVDDSQLPKDRFSAERLKGVDSTLKIQPAKLEDSAVYLCASSFWRTAGNTIYFGEGSWLTVV.

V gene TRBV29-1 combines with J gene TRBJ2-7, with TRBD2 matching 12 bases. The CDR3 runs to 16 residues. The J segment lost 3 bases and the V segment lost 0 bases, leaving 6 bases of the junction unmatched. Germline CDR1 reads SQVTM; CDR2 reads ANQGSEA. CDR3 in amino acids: CSVEDPRLAGVYEQYV. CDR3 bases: TGCAGCGTTGAAGATCCTCGACTAGCGGGGGTCTACGAGCAGTACGTC.

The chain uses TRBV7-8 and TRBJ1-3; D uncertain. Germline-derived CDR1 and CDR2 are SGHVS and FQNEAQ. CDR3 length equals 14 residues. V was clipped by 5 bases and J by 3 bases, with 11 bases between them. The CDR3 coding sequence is TGTGCCAGCAGCCCACTCCGGGGTGGAAACACCATATATTTT. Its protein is CASSPLRGGNTIYF.

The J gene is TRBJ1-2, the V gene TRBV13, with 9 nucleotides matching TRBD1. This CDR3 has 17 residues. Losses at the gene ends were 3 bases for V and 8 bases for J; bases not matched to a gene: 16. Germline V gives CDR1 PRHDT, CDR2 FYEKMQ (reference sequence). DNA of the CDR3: TGTGCCAGCAGCTTGATGGGGACAGGGACAAGTCTATTCGGCTACACCTTC. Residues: CASSLMGTGTSLFGYTF.

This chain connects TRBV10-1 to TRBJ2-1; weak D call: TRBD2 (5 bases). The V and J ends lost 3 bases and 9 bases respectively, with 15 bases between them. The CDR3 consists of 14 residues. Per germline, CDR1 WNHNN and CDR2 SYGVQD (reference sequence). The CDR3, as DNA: TGCGCCAGCAGTGACGCCTTAACTAGGACTGAGCAGTTCTTC. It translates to CASSDALTRTEQFF.